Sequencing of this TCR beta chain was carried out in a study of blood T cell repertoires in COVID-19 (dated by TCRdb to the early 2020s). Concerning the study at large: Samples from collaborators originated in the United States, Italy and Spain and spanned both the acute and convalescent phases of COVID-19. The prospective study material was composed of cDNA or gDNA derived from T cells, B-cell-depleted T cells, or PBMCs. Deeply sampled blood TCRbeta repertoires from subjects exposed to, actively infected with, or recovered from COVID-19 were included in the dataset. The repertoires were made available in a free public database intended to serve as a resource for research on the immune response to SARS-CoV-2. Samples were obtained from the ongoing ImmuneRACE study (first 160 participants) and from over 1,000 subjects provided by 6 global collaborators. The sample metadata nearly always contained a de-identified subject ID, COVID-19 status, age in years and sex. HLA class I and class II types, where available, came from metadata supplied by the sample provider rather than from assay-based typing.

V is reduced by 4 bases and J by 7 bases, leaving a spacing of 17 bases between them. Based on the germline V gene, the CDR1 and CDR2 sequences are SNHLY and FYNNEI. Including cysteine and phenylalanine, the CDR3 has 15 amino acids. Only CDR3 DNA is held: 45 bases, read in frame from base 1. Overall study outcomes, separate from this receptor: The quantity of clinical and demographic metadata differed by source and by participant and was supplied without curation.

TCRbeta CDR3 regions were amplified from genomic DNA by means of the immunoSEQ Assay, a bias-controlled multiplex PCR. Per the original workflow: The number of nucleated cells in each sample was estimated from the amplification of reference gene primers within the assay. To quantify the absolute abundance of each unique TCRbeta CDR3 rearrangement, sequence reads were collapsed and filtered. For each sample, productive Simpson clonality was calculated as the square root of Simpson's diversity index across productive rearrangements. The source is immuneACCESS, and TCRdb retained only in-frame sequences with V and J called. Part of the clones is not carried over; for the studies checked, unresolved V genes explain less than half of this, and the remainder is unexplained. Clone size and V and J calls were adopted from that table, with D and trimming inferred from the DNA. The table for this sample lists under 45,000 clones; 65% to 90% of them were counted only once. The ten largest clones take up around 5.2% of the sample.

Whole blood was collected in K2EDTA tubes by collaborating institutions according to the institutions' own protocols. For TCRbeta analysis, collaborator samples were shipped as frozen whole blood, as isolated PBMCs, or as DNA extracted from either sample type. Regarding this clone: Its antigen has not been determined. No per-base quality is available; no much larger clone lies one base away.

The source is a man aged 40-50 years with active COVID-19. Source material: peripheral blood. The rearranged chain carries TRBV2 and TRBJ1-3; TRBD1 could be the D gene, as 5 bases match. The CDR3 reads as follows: CASSAGSNPENTIYF. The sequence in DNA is TGTGCCAGCAGTGCAGGGTCCAACCCGGAGAACACCATATATTTT.